This T cell receptor beta chain was recorded in a study of blood T cells in healthy people across ages. Overall study results and limits: Long-lived donors carried more naive CD4+ cells and greater diversity than aged donors.

As for this clonotype: The antigen remains unidentified.

The CDR3 consists of 14 residues. The germline CDR1 and CDR2 sequences are MNHNS and SASEGT. A sample-barcoded 5' primer and a J-beta primer mix were used in a second PCR of roughly 7 to 12 cycles. TCRdb used MiXCR to reprocess the 5' RACE reads, holding one entry per CDR3 protein. There are hundreds of thousands of distinct CDR3 sequences in the sample; 44% occur only once, and under 20% lies in the top ten. The specimen sequenced was blood. The chain joins TRBV6-1 to TRBJ2-4; tentatively, D is TRBD2 (6 bases). The DNA matches TRBJ2-7 better at its end, which makes the J call doubtful. The sequence came from a man aged 55 to 70 in good health. CDR3 amino acids: CASSGGDWDYEQYF. Written as DNA, the CDR3 is TGTGCCAGCAGTGGGGGGGACTGGGACTACGAGCAGTACTTC.